This is a list of T cell receptor beta chains from one sample in a study of Ad26.COV2.S vaccination and SARS-CoV-2 variants. TCRdb's copy holds only in-frame clones and misses some; the assay was immunoSEQ multiplex PCR. The data contain 150,000 to 200,000 clones, around 88% of them singletons. The material was peripheral blood, obtained after recovery from COVID-19. The receptor source for this set is a human donor who had recovered from COVID-19. Each CDR3 is given with its conserved first and last residue. Clone size is stated in some rows and not others, as once, few, many or a class when expanded.

V gene: TRBV12-3/TRBV12-4
clone size: .
CDR3 protein: CASSPPGQEKLFF

V gene: TRBV7-8
clone size: .
CDR3 protein: CASSLGTVGNTIYF

V gene: TRBV27
clone size: .
CDR3 protein: CASSSSGPSETQYF

V gene: TRBV7-9
clone size: .
CDR3 protein: CASSPRGRVETQYF

V gene: TRBV28
clone size: .
CDR3 protein: CASRGQGYEQYF

V gene: TRBV14
clone size: .
CDR3 protein: CASSQGWGGFTDTQYF

V gene: TRBV5-1
clone size: .
CDR3 protein: CASSSNTISTDTQYF

V gene: TRBV12-3/TRBV12-4
clone size: .
CDR3 protein: CASSFDRDNEQFF

V gene: TRBV6-5
clone size: .
CDR3 protein: CASTQQAYFPYEQYF

V gene: TRBV5-6
clone size: .
CDR3 protein: CASSLVSREKETQYF

V gene: TRBV12-3/TRBV12-4
clone size: .
CDR3 protein: CASRTSGDTQYF

V gene: TRBV9
clone size: .
CDR3 protein: CASSTWDGNYEQYF

V gene: TRBV28
clone size: few
CDR3 protein: CASRGPRQGAGEAFF

V gene: TRBV4-2
clone size: .
CDR3 protein: CASSQLVPSINEQFF

V gene: TRBV30
clone size: .
CDR3 protein: CAWAGGGNQPQHF

V gene: TRBV6-5
clone size: .
CDR3 protein: CASSGTISTDTQYF

V gene: TRBV6-1
clone size: .
CDR3 protein: CASSERGLGTEAFF

V gene: TRBV10-3
clone size: .
CDR3 protein: CAISETYEQYF

V gene: TRBV4-1
clone size: .
CDR3 protein: CASSLRALQGAYEQYF

V gene: TRBV6-5
clone size: .
CDR3 protein: CASTLHGGDTGELFF

V gene: TRBV12-3/TRBV12-4
clone size: .
CDR3 protein: CASSLGVHQPQHF

V gene: TRBV30
clone size: .
CDR3 protein: CACARDPYEQYF

V gene: TRBV6-5
clone size: .
CDR3 protein: CASSLTGSSYNEQFF

V gene: TRBV2
clone size: .
CDR3 protein: CASSLYTGRNSPLHF

V gene: TRBV27
clone size: .
CDR3 protein: CASSPETGTRPSSYNEQFF

V gene: TRBV7-9
clone size: .
CDR3 protein: CASSLRGGSLNSPLHF

V gene: TRBV21-1
clone size: .
CDR3 protein: CASNQTAGAYNEQFF

V gene: TRBV18
clone size: .
CDR3 protein: CASSPRTSGTTTSYEQYF

V gene: TRBV28
clone size: .
CDR3 protein: CASSLGAGTNYEQYF

V gene: TRBV30
clone size: .
CDR3 protein: CAWSTQGRGYTF

V gene: TRBV28
clone size: .
CDR3 protein: CASSAEQGRVLHF

V gene: TRBV7-9
clone size: .
CDR3 protein: CASSQTGGDYGYTF

V gene: TRBV19
clone size: .
CDR3 protein: CASSSPGQGSSPLHF

V gene: TRBV15
clone size: .
CDR3 protein: CATSGGYEQYF

V gene: TRBV2
clone size: once
CDR3 protein: CASSEAALAGGREQFF

V gene: TRBV5-6
clone size: .
CDR3 protein: CASRPKWTSGLRDTQYF

V gene: TRBV7-8
clone size: .
CDR3 protein: CASSLTGHSNQPQHF

V gene: TRBV9
clone size: .
CDR3 protein: CASSVVGHSETQYF

V gene: TRBV19
clone size: .
CDR3 protein: CASRYSHAGQSNYGYTF

V gene: TRBV7-9
clone size: .
CDR3 protein: CASSLSQGSSPLHF

V gene: TRBV11-2
clone size: .
CDR3 protein: CASSRTPGHPDYEQYF

V gene: TRBV19
clone size: once
CDR3 protein: CASSIDQETSNEQFF

V gene: TRBV11-2
clone size: .
CDR3 protein: CASSPGSRETQYF

V gene: TRBV3-1/TRBV3-2
clone size: .
CDR3 protein: CASSQVRGTGELFF

V gene: TRBV5-1
clone size: .
CDR3 protein: CASSLFPAAGNTEAFF

V gene: TRBV19
clone size: .
CDR3 protein: CASSPGGSTGELFF

V gene: TRBV27
clone size: .
CDR3 protein: CASSLVGGGGYNEQFF

V gene: TRBV29-1
clone size: .
CDR3 protein: CSVWEVEDTEAFF

V gene: TRBV11-2
clone size: .
CDR3 protein: CASSLGVSEQFF

V gene: TRBV6-1
clone size: .
CDR3 protein: CASSEGGRFNEQFF

V gene: TRBV5-1
clone size: .
CDR3 protein: CASSLATEADTQYF

V gene: TRBV13
clone size: .
CDR3 protein: CASSEGAGGGNEQFF

V gene: TRBV10-2
clone size: .
CDR3 protein: CASSESWGETEAFF

V gene: TRBV4-1
clone size: .
CDR3 protein: CASSQEISRVSKAFF

V gene: TRBV6-5
clone size: .
CDR3 protein: CASNSYGYTF